Presented here are 18 T cell receptor beta chains from one specimen sequenced in a study of metastatic and nonmetastatic thyroid tumors. Patients were all untreated before their thyroid surgery. TCRdb re-clonotyped the PCR reads via MiXCR. This table holds 24,000 or so clones, over 9.5% found once. The sample consisted of blood. The source of these receptors is a female donor with papillary thyroid cancer or a benign thyroid nodule (not recorded which). Some clones in this sample may be carry-over from other donors' samples.

By sample share, this clone is medium-sized. The chain combines TRBV27 with TRBJ2-3, with 12 bases lining up with TRBD2. V shed 5 bases and J 6 bases; nucleotides not matched to a gene: 3. This CDR3 comprises 14 residues. Germline CDR1 and CDR2: MNHEY and SMNVEV (reference sequence). The CDR3, as DNA: TGTGCCAGCAGTGCGACTAGCGGGGGCGATACGCAGTATTTT. Translation gives CASSATSGGDTQYF.

This clone appeared a few times. The chain's CDR3 is CASSCSLSVTDTQYF. The DNA of the CDR3 is TGTGCCAGCAGTTGCTCGCTTAGCGTCACAGATACGCAGTATTTT. The chain carries TRBV6-5 and TRBJ2-3, with D possibly being TRBD2 (5 bases). The CDR3 spans 15 residues. Trimming removed 4 bases at V and 2 bases at J, with 13 bases between. Per germline, CDR1 MNHEY and CDR2 SVGAGI.

The chain combines TRBV6-1 with TRBJ1-6; possible D gene TRBD1, 5 bases. The CDR3 runs to 14 residues. V was pared by 6 bases and J by 4 bases, with 10 bases between. Germline V gives CDR1 MNHNS, CDR2 SASEGT. The CDR3 spells CASRGEGYNSPLHF. CDR3 coding DNA: TGTGCCAGCAGGGGGGAGGGATATAATTCACCCCTCCACTTT.

This clone was observed many times. The rearrangement links TRBV7-2 to TRBJ2-2; a weak D match, TRBD1 (5 bases). The CDR3 covers 15 residues. Trimming left V 2 bases short and J 5 bases short, with 12 bases between. Per the germline V gene, CDR1 is SGHTA and CDR2 is FQGNSA. In DNA, the CDR3 is TGTGCCAGCAGCTTAACTTACAGGCTTACCGGGGAGCTGTTTTTT. Its protein is CASSLTYRLTGELFF.

This clone appeared many times. This sequence joins TRBV10-3 and TRBJ2-1; TRBD1 matches at 10 bases. V dropped 4 bases and J dropped 7; count of bases not matched to a gene: 4. The CDR3 is made up of 14 amino acids. Germline CDR1 reads ENHRY; CDR2 reads SYGVKD. CDR3 residues: CAISVGTGDNEQFF. Here the CDR3 DNA reads TGTGCCATCAGTGTAGGGACAGGGGATAATGAGCAGTTCTTC.

This clone was recorded a few times. A read error is possible here, since a much larger clone lies one base away. The CDR3 loop is CASSLGREKLFF. In DNA, the CDR3 is TGTGCCAGCAGCCTAGGACGGGAAAAACTGTTTTTT. This sequence joins TRBV28 and TRBJ1-4; no reliable D call. The V end lost 6 bases, the J end lost 8 bases, and 10 bases lay between the germline ends. Germline loops: CDR1 MDHEN, CDR2 SYDVKM. This CDR3 has 12 amino acids.

Ten or more counts support this clone. The J gene is TRBJ1-3, the V gene TRBV9; D remains unclear. V lost 2 bases to trimming and J lost 0 bases, with 6 bases between them. This CDR3 is built from 14 residues. Looked up from germline, CDR1 is SGDLS and CDR2 is YYNGEE. The CDR3 here is CASSVVSSGNTIYF. In DNA form, the CDR3 reads TGTGCCAGCAGCGTCGTTAGCTCTGGAAACACCATATATTTT.

This clone was detected many times. This could be a read error, since a much larger clone is one nucleotide away. The sample carries other DNA sequences with the same CDR3. The J gene is TRBJ1-6, the V gene TRBV12-3 or TRBV12-4; no firm D call. The CDR3 is 12 residues long. V was pared by 6 bases and J by 10 bases, with 10 bases between. CDR3 in DNA: TGTGCCAGCAGCCTTACCCACTCACCCCTCCACTTT. It encodes CASSLTHSPLHF.

This clone occurred many times. The CDR3: CATSGTGVPNEQYF. The CDR3 DNA reads TGTGCCACCAGTGGAACAGGGGTCCCAAACGAGCAGTACTTC. The chain employs TRBV24-1 and TRBJ2-7; 7 nucleotides align to TRBD1. Germline CDR1 KGHDR, CDR2 SFDVKD. The CDR3 consists of 14 residues. The V and J ends lost 5 bases and 5 bases, in that order; junction bases with no gene match: 8.

This clone was detected only a few times. Since a much larger clone is just one base distant, this may be a read error. J is TRBJ2-1 and V is TRBV30; a weak D match, TRBD2 (6 bases). The germline V gene has CDR1 GTSNPN and CDR2 SVGIG (reference sequence). V lost 5 bases and J lost 9, with 14 bases in between. CDR3 length equals 12 residues. The CDR3 region is CAWGTGTFEQFF. CDR3 DNA: TGTGCCTGGGGGACTGGGACGTTTGAGCAGTTCTTC. Full variable domain (rest looked up from reference TRBV30 and TRBJ2-1): SQTIHQWPATLVQPVGSPLSLECTVEGTSNPNLYWYRQAAGRGLQLLFYSVGIGQISSEVPQNLSASRPQDRQFILSSKKLLLSDSGFYLCAWGTGTFEQFFGPGTRLTVL.

Notes on this clone: This sequence may be a read error, since a much larger clone differs from it by one base. The chain joins TRBV30 to TRBJ2-1; TRBD2 might be the D (5 bases). With 0 bases removed from V and 8 bases from J, the gap between germline ends came to 17 bases. The CDR3 totals 15 residues. Germline V gene sequence: CDR1 GTSNPN, CDR2 SVGIG (reference sequence). The DNA of the CDR3 is TGTGCCTGGAGTGTACGTGGGAGTGCCCGGGATGAGCAGTTCTTC. As protein: CAWSVRGSARDEQFF.

At least ten counts were recorded for this clone. V usage is TRBV20-1 and J usage is TRBJ1-2; D is unclear. Germline assignment: CDR1 DFQATT and CDR2 SNEGSKA (reference sequence). V lost 6 bases to trimming and J lost 3 bases, with 11 bases between them. CDR3 length: 12 residues. The CDR3, as DNA: TGCAGTGCAGCCGACGCAGACTATGGCTACACCTTC. Translating gives CSAADADYGYTF.

This clone was seen only a few times. A much larger clonotype is one base distant, so this may be a read error. The V and J genes are TRBV20-1 and TRBJ2-7, with TRBD1 identical over 7 bases. Germline CDR1 reads DFQATT; CDR2 reads SNEGSKA (reference sequence). V dropped 6 bases and J dropped 6; count of bases not matched to a gene: 5. CDR3 length: 11 residues. CDR3 DNA sequence: TGCAGTGCCTCTACAGGGGTCGAGCAGTACTTC. Amino acid sequence: CSASTGVEQYF.

This clone is deemed medium-sized. This chain uses TRBV28 with TRBJ2-7, with 14 nucleotides matching TRBD2. V shed 5 bases, J shed 3 bases, and the junction held 6 bases outside the gene matches. CDR1 and CDR2 (germline): MDHEN, SYDVKM. This CDR3 is built from 16 residues. CDR3 region: CASSGAGTSGGYEQYF. CDR3 sequence (DNA): TGTGCCAGCAGTGGAGCCGGGACTAGCGGGGGCTACGAGCAGTACTTC.

The genes are TRBV9 and TRBJ2-5; TRBD2 might be the D (6 bases). Germline loops: CDR1 SGDLS, CDR2 YYNGEE. Deletions cut 2 bases from V and 5 bases from J, with 16 bases between. The CDR3 has 15 residues. This chain's CDR3 is CASSVSGTETETQYF. The CDR3 nucleotides read TGTGCCAGCAGCGTCTCCGGGACTGAGACTGAGACCCAGTACTTC.

About this clone: Possible read error: a much larger clone is one base away. V and J are TRBV28 and TRBJ2-2; possible D gene TRBD2, 6 bases. CDR3 length equals 16 residues. Germline-derived CDR1 and CDR2 are MDHEN and SYDVKM. CDR3 in amino acids: CASSFRPGLNAGEPFF. The DNA for the CDR3 is TGTGCCAGCAGTTTTCGTCCGGGACTCAACGCCGGGGAGCCGTTTTTT.

This clone came up many times. V is TRBV5-6 and J is TRBJ2-3, with 7 bases matching TRBD1. V shed 1 base, J shed 4 bases, and the junction held 3 bases outside the gene matches. This CDR3 has 14 amino acids. Germline CDR1 and CDR2: SGHDT and YYEEEE. The CDR3 DNA follows: TGTGCCAGCAGCTTGTTGACAGGGCCAGATACGCAGTATTTT. It translates to CASSLLTGPDTQYF.

This clone was seen repeatedly, ten times or more. The chain is built from TRBV10-3 and TRBJ1-2; D is unclear. Per the germline V gene, CDR1 is ENHRY and CDR2 is SYGVKD. Trimming took 4 bases from V and 1 from J, leaving 7 bases between them. The CDR3 runs to 13 residues. CDR3 DNA sequence: TGTGCCATCAGTGTCTCGGATAACTATGGCTACACCTTC. Its translation: CAISVSDNYGYTF.